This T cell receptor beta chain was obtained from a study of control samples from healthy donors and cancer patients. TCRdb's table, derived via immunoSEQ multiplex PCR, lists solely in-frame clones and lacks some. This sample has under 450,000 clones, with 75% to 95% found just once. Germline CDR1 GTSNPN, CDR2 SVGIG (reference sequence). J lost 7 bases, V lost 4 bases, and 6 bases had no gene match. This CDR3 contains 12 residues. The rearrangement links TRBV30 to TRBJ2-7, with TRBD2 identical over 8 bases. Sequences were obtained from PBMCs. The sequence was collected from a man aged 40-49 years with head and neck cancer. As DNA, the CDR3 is TGTGCCTGGAAACCGGGGGGGTGGGAGCAGTACTTC. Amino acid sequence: CAWKPGGWEQYF.